One sample yielded the 27 T cell receptor beta chains listed below, sequenced in a study of blood T cell repertoires in COVID-19. Here immunoSEQ multiplex PCR was the method, and the copy in TCRdb shows in-frame clones only, minus some. This table has roughly 55,000 clones, roughly 91% appearing once. The sample taken for sequencing was peripheral blood. The receptors shown here come from a man aged 50-59 years with active COVID-19.

DNA of the CDR3: TGTGCCAGTCAGGGGGCTTATACTGAAGCTTTCTTT. It encodes CASQGAYTEAFF. This rearrangement joins TRBV6-5 to TRBJ1-1, with 8 positions matching TRBD1. V dropped 9 bases and J dropped 5; count of bases not matched to a gene: 5. This CDR3 has 12 residues. The V gene's germline CDR1 is MNHEY and CDR2 SVGAGI.

V gene TRBV28 combines with J gene TRBJ2-7; D is undetermined. CDR1 MDHEN and CDR2 SYDVKM come from the germline V gene. V was pared by 5 bases and J by 4 bases, with 18 bases between. The CDR3 covers 15 residues. The CDR3 DNA follows: TGTGCCAGCAGTCCCCTATCTGAGCTTCCGTACGAGCAGTACTTC. Encoded protein: CASSPLSELPYEQYF.

A word on this clone: At one end, the junction sequence differs from germline, possibly due to a read error. V gene TRBV12-3 or TRBV12-4 combines with J gene TRBJ2-3; TRBD2 matches 8 bases. This CDR3 region has 12 residues. The CDR3 nucleotides are TGTGCCAGCTCCGAGTCGCGGGAGGATGTTTGTTTT. Residues: CASSESREDVCF.

The chain uses TRBV9 and TRBJ2-2; 8 nucleotides agree with TRBD2. Losses at the gene ends were 1 base for V and 1 base for J; bases not matched to a gene: 3. The CDR3 length is 16 residues. Germline V gene data show CDR1 as SGDLS and CDR2 as YYNGEE. The CDR3 sequence is CASSVSGGRNTGELFF. For the CDR3, the DNA is TGTGCCAGCAGCGTAAGCGGGGGCCGGAACACCGGGGAGCTGTTTTTT.

This clone was detected only once. The chain joins TRBV18 to TRBJ2-7; D might be TRBD2 (6 bases). The V and J ends lost 3 bases and 4 bases respectively, with 13 bases between them. This CDR3 contains 14 residues. The germline V gene encodes CDR1 KGHSH and CDR2 LQKENI. The CDR3 here is CASSPPGVKYEQYF. DNA of the CDR3: TGTGCCAGCTCACCGCCGGGAGTCAAATACGAGCAGTACTTC.

The rearrangement uses TRBV19 and TRBJ1-2; 9 nucleotides line up with TRBD1. Germline V gives CDR1 LNHDA, CDR2 SQIVND (reference sequence). CDR3 length equals 17 residues. The junction had 17 bases not matched to a gene; V was cut back by 5 bases and J by 7 bases. CDR3 loop: CASSPHRGQGGLAGYTF. CDR3 in DNA: TGTGCCAGTAGTCCTCACAGGGGGCAGGGGGGATTGGCTGGCTACACCTTC.

In its sample, this clone was seen once. CDR3: CASSLGGAKAQYF. The CDR3 DNA reads as TGTGCCAGCAGCCTTGGAGGCGCAAAGGCCCAGTACTTC. This chain links TRBV14 with TRBJ2-5; possibly TRBD2 for D (5 bases). The germline V gene encodes CDR1 SGHDN and CDR2 FVKESK. This CDR3 is built from 13 residues. Trimming removed 4 bases from V and 9 bases from J, with 15 bases in between. Based on the CDR3 plus reference TRBV14 and TRBJ2-5, the full variable domain is EAGVTQFPSHSVIEKGQTVTLRCDPISGHDNLYWYRRVMGKEIKFLLHFVKESKQDESGMPNNRFLAERTGGTYSTLKVQPAELEDSGVYFCASSLGGAKAQYFGPGTRLLVL.

The chain is built from TRBV7-2 and TRBJ2-3; TRBD1 matches at 7 bases. The CDR3 extends over 15 amino acids. CDR1 is SGHTA, CDR2 FQGNSA, per germline. Trimming cost V 2 bases and J 3 bases; bases outside gene matches: 5. The CDR3 DNA sequence: TGTGCCAGCAGCTTAATGGGACAGCGGACAGATACGCAGTATTTT. Translating it yields CASSLMGQRTDTQYF.

This chain uses TRBV27 with TRBJ1-2; D remains unclear. The germline CDR1 and CDR2 sequences are MNHEY and SMNVEV (reference sequence). The CDR3 is made up of 13 amino acids. Trimming left V 6 bases short and J 8 bases short, with 16 bases between. CDR3 bases: TGTGCCAGCAGACCCGGGCTGGCGGGGGGCTACACCTTC. Protein sequence: CASRPGLAGGYTF.

This clone was detected only a few times. The chain uses TRBV5-4 and TRBJ1-3; TRBD1 agrees at 9 bases. J was trimmed by 0 bases and V by 4 bases; bases with no gene match: 5. This CDR3 is 16 amino acids long. The V gene's germline CDR1 is SGHNT and CDR2 YYREEE (reference sequence). CDR3 sequence: CASSGQGINSGNTIYF. CDR3 DNA: TGTGCCAGCAGCGGACAGGGGATTAACTCTGGAAACACCATATATTTT. Using reference TRBV5-4 and TRBJ1-3 for the parts outside the CDR3, the full variable domain is ETGVTQSPTHLIKTRGQQVTLRCSSQSGHNTVSWYQQALGQGPQFIFQYYREEENGRGNFPPRFSGLQFPNYSSELNVNALELDDSALYLCASSGQGINSGNTIYFGEGSWLTVV.

The chain has TRBV28 and TRBJ2-1, with 8 bases that match TRBD2. Germline V gene lookup returns CDR1 MDHEN and CDR2 SYDVKM. The CDR3 is 16 amino acids. V lost 4 bases and J lost 2; bases outside the gene matches: 7. In DNA form, the CDR3 reads TGTGCCAGCAGTTCCCAAGCGGGAGCTACCTACAATGAGCAGTTCTTC. Translating it yields CASSSQAGATYNEQFF.

This clone was observed a handful of times. This sequence joins TRBV6-4 and TRBJ1-2, with D unresolved. The germline V gene encodes CDR1 MRHNA and CDR2 SNTAGT. The CDR3 loop spans 13 amino acids. V gave up 0 bases and J gave up 7 bases, with 9 bases separating them. The CDR3 DNA reads TGTGCCAGCAGTGACTCCCGGGGAGGTGGCTACACCTTC. This translates into CASSDSRGGGYTF.

V and J are TRBV2 and TRBJ2-5, with D unresolved. The CDR3 spans 13 residues. V lost 8 bases and J lost 5, with 15 bases in between. From germline, CDR1 is SNHLY and CDR2 FYNNEI. CDR3 sequence reads: CASGRRQRETQYF. DNA for the CDR3: TGTGCCAGCGGTCGTCGTCAGAGGGAGACCCAGTACTTC.

This sequence joins TRBV7-2 and TRBJ2-3; D is unresolved. Deletions cut 5 bases from V and 2 bases from J, with 5 bases between. Germline lookup yields CDR1 SGHTA and CDR2 FQGNSA. The CDR3 sequence is 12 residues long. The DNA of the CDR3 is TGTGCCAGCAGCCCCTACACAGATACGCAGTATTTT. Translating gives CASSPYTDTQYF.

The gene calls are TRBV4-1 and TRBJ2-1; D gene uncertain. CDR1 and CDR2 from the germline V gene are MGHRA and YSYEKL. This CDR3 contains 17 residues. Deletions cut 0 bases from V and 0 bases from J, with 12 bases between. The CDR3 nucleotides read TGCGCCAGCAGCCAAGACAGCGTCGGAAGCTCCTACAATGAGCAGTTCTTC. Its translation: CASSQDSVGSSYNEQFF.

V usage is TRBV5-1 and J usage is TRBJ2-7; 9 nucleotides align to TRBD1. CDR3 length: 16 amino acids. Germline V gene sequence: CDR1 SGHRS, CDR2 YFSETQ. V lost 5 bases to trimming and J lost 7 bases; unmatched junction nucleotides: 16. The CDR3, as DNA: TGCGCCAGCAGTTCCGGCGGGGGACAGGGCGGGTCTGAGCAGTACTTC. As protein: CASSSGGGQGGSEQYF.

The chain carries TRBV7-9 and TRBJ2-1, with 10 bases lining up with TRBD2. Trimming removed 5 bases from V and 4 bases from J; junction bases left unmatched: 8. This CDR3 comprises 16 residues. Germline assignment: CDR1 SEHNR and CDR2 FQNEAQ (reference sequence). In nucleotides, the CDR3 is TGTGCCAGCAGCCCCCTAGCGGGAGTGGGGTACAATGAGCAGTTCTTC. Translating gives CASSPLAGVGYNEQFF. Combining the CDR3 with reference TRBV7-9 and TRBJ2-1 gives the whole variable domain DTGVSQNPRHKITKRGQNVTFRCDPISEHNRLYWYRQTLGQGPEFLTYFQNEAQLEKSRLLSDRFSAERPKGSFSTLEIQRTEQGDSAMYLCASSPLAGVGYNEQFFGPGTRLTVL.

The V gene is TRBV6-1, the J gene TRBJ1-2; no clear D gene. CDR3 length: 16 amino acids. V lost 0 bases and J 8 bases, leaving 19 bases between the germline ends. Germline CDR1 reads MNHNS; CDR2 reads SASEGT. In DNA form, the CDR3 reads TGTGCCAGCAGTGAAGCACCGACTCTCACCGAGGGCGGCTACACCTTC. Translating it yields CASSEAPTLTEGGYTF.

This clone is a singleton in its sample. The rearrangement links TRBV6-5 to TRBJ2-1; TRBD1 matches 11 bases. J lost 6 bases, V lost 4 bases, and 8 bases had no gene match. Germline V gene sequence: CDR1 MNHEY, CDR2 SVGAGI. This CDR3 is 16 amino acids long. The CDR3 nucleotides are TGTGCCAGCAGTTTACTTGGACAGGGGGCTATCAATGAGCAGTTCTTC. Its protein product is CASSLLGQGAINEQFF.

The chain has TRBV5-1 and TRBJ1-6, with D unresolved. This CDR3 is 13 amino acids long. Germline V gene data show CDR1 as SGHRS and CDR2 as YFSETQ. Trimming stripped 2 bases from V and 7 bases from J, with 7 bases between. The CDR3 is CASSLVENSPLHF. The CDR3 DNA is TGCGCCAGCAGCTTAGTGGAGAATTCACCCCTCCACTTT.

J is TRBJ1-5 and V is TRBV18; 10 positions agree with TRBD1. This CDR3 has 15 residues. J was trimmed by 4 bases and V by 4 bases; bases with no gene match: 4. Looked up from germline, CDR1 is KGHSH and CDR2 is LQKENI. CDR3 in DNA: TGTGCCAGCTCACGGGACAGGGGAGGGAATCAGCCCCAGCATTTT. It encodes CASSRDRGGNQPQHF.

The CDR3 spells CASSQGRGAEAFF. DNA of the CDR3: TGTGCCAGTAGCCAGGGTAGAGGCGCTGAAGCTTTCTTT. This chain joins TRBV19 and TRBJ1-1, with D possibly TRBD1 on 5 matching bases. V was shortened by 6 bases and J by 6 bases, with 14 bases between the two germline ends. From germline, CDR1 is LNHDA and CDR2 SQIVND (reference sequence). This CDR3 has 13 residues. Full variable domain (remainder filled in from reference TRBV19 and TRBJ1-1): DGGITQSPKYLFRKEGQNVTLSCEQNLNHDAMYWYRQDPGQGLRLIYYSQIVNDFQKGDIAEGYSVSREKKESFPLTVTSAQKNPTAFYLCASSQGRGAEAFFGQGTRLTVV.

The chain combines TRBV4-2 with TRBJ2-1; possibly TRBD2 for D (7 bases). Trimming took 2 bases from V and 8 from J, leaving 22 bases between them. CDR1 LGHNA and CDR2 YNFKEQ come from the germline V gene. This CDR3 contains 17 residues. CDR3 amino acids: CASSQLGLGGRGDEQFF. CDR3 in DNA: TGTGCCAGCAGCCAACTAGGACTAGGGGGGCGAGGCGATGAGCAGTTCTTC.

The rearrangement joins TRBV2 to TRBJ2-3, with 14 bases aligning to TRBD2. The germline gives CDR1 SNHLY, CDR2 FYNNEI. Trimming at V came to 1 base and at J to 1 base, leaving 7 bases not matched to a gene. This CDR3 region has 19 residues. The CDR3 nucleotides read TGTGCCAGCAGTGAAGACGTACGACTAGCGGGAGGGGGCACAGATACGCAGTATTTT. It is translated as CASSEDVRLAGGGTDTQYF.

In its sample, this clone was seen once. The chain has TRBV11-2 and TRBJ2-3; 10 bases line up with TRBD1. CDR1 and CDR2 from the germline V gene are SGHAT and FQNNGV. The CDR3 runs 14 residues. With V trimmed by 5 bases and J by 8 bases, 7 bases remained unmatched. In DNA form, the CDR3 reads TGTGCCAGCAGCCCGGGACAGGGGTCGGTTACGCAGTATTTT. Translated: CASSPGQGSVTQYF.

The V and J genes are TRBV12-3 or TRBV12-4 and TRBJ1-1; D is perhaps TRBD1 (6 bases). This CDR3 comprises 13 residues. Between the trimmed V and J ends, which lost 3 bases and 6 bases, there was a span of 11 bases. The CDR3 DNA is TGTGCCAGCAGTTTGAAGGCAGGGGCTGAAGCTTTCTTT. This codes for CASSLKAGAEAFF.

The J gene is TRBJ2-7, the V gene TRBV7-7; TRBD2 might be the D (6 bases). Per the germline V gene, CDR1 is SSHAT and CDR2 is FNYEAQ (reference sequence). CDR3 size: 15 residues. Trimming stripped 1 base from V and 1 base from J, with 11 bases between. CDR3: CASSLGPGGSYEQYF. The CDR3 nucleotides are TGTGCCAGCAGCTTAGGCCCTGGGGGGTCCTACGAGCAGTACTTC. Supplemented by reference TRBV7-7 and TRBJ2-7, the full variable domain reads GAGVSQSPRYKVTKRGQDVTLRCDPISSHATLYWYQQALGQGPEFLTYFNYEAQPDKSGLPSDRFSAERPEGSISTLTIQRTEQRDSAMYRCASSLGPGGSYEQYFGPGTRLTVT.